This T cell receptor beta chain is drawn from a study of T cell responses to AZD1222 COVID-19 vaccine. Overall study findings and caveats: Per reports, nearly half of all spike-specific TCRs target regions that are unmutated in variants. Just a handful of people given AZD1222 tested seropositive at baseline. White British people made up most donors, females outnumbered males, and clonal diversity was possibly underestimated. Vaccine-associated CD4 TCRs spanned spike, dominant at 160-218 and 743-854.

The assay was immunoSEQ multiplex PCR, and TCRdb's table has in-frame clones only and misses some. The sample yields about 130,000 clones, over 85% seen once. Germline CDR1 is SQVTM and CDR2 is ANQGSEA. The V segment lost 6 bases and the J segment 0 bases; nucleotides outside the gene matches: 13. The CDR3 runs 19 residues. Of note for this clone: The antigen remains unidentified.

This clonotype originated in an adult in good health. The sample in question was peripheral blood, obtained on day 0 of AZD1222 vaccination. The chain combines TRBV29-1 with TRBJ2-1; 14 bases match TRBD2. The CDR3 DNA reads TGCAGCGTAGCGCTCGGGACTAGCGGGAGTACTCCCTCCTACAATGAGCAGTTCTTC. Its protein is CSVALGTSGSTPSYNEQFF.